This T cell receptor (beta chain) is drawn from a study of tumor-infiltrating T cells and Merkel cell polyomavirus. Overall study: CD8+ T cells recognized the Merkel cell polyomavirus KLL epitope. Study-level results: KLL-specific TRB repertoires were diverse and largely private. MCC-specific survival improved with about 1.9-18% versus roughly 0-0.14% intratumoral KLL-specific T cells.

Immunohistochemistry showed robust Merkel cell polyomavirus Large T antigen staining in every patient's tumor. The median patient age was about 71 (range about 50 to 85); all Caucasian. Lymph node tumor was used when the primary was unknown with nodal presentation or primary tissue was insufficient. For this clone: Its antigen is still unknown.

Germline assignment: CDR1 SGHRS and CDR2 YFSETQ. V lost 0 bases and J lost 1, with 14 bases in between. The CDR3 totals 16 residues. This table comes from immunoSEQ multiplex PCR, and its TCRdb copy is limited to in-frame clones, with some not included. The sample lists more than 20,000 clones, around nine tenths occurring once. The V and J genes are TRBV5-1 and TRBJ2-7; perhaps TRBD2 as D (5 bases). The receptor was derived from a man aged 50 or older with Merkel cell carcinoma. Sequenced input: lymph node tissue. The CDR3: CASSLAAGLESYEQYF. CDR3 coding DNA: TGCGCCAGCAGCTTGGCCGCCGGACTCGAGTCCTACGAGCAGTACTTC.